This T cell receptor (beta chain) was profiled in a study of shared clonotypes between healthy human individuals. General study results and limits: Relative to memory subsets, naive subsets generally showed larger estimated richness.

Germline CDR1 reads LGHNA; CDR2 reads YSLEER. The CDR3 runs 14 residues. V lost 0 bases, J lost 2 bases, and 8 bases lay in between. Genomic DNA belonging to each subset was distributed in equal measure over several immunoSEQ plates. An approximately 200 ng quantity of DNA, 30,000 to 35,000 T cell genomes, went into the sorted-subset replicate PCRs. Original processing notes: ImmunoSEQ only sent back junction sequences with no quality scores, so filtering was done differently. Profiled with immunoSEQ multiplex PCR; TCRdb holds only in-frame clones, not every one. From that table come the V and J calls and clone size; the DNA was used to work out D and trimming. The repertoire holds some 2,000,000 clones, with around 96% as singletons. This clone has only one observation. Antigen specificity is unknown. The identical CDR3 is also encoded by other nucleotide sequences in the sample. The naive CD8 subset, CD45RO-negative cells positively selected for CCR7, excluded terminally differentiated effector memory CD45RA+ cells.

The source of this sequence is a man in his late teens or twenties in good health. Source material: naive CD8+ T cells sorted from blood. The V gene is TRBV4-3, the J gene TRBJ2-7; D is ambiguous. Here the CDR3 DNA reads TGCGCCAGCAGCCAAGAGCGGACCACCTACGAGCAGTACTTC. Residues: CASSQERTTYEQYF.